These T cell receptor beta chains were read from a single sample in a study of cytomegalovirus exposure and HLA in healthy donors. TCRdb keeps only in-frame clones here, not all; method: immunoSEQ multiplex PCR. In the table there are approximately 140,000 clones, roughly 83% of which are singletons. Material: PBMCs. The receptors derive from a human donor in good health. CDR3s include the opening cysteine and the closing phenylalanine or tryptophan. Each record gives: CDR3 length, J gene, V gene, clone size, CDR3 protein. For some rows the clone size is stated as once, few or many, or as a class when expanded; others skip it.

13,TRBJ1-1,TRBV19,NA,CASKGQMNTEAFF
12,TRBJ1-2,TRBV6-1,once,CASMRGLRGYTF
12,TRBJ1-4,TRBV28,NA,CASSLQDEKLFF
14,TRBJ1-1,TRBV11-2,NA,CASSLEVSNTEAFF
14,TRBJ2-3,TRBV28,NA,CASSISGGTDTQYF
14,TRBJ2-1,TRBV29-1,few,CSVGGERPYNEQFF
16,TRBJ2-7,TRBV5-1,NA,CASSSVYGTGDYEQYF
15,TRBJ2-3,TRBV10-1,NA,CASSEPSGSTDTQYF
16,TRBJ2-7,TRBV6-1,NA,CASSAVAGVPAYEQYF
18,TRBJ2-2,TRBV5-4,NA,CASSFSGLAGANTGELFF
13,TRBJ2-7,TRBV6-1,NA,CASRQTSPKPQYF
15,TRBJ2-1,TRBV6-5,NA,CASRTRLAGALEQFF
19,TRBJ2-3,TRBV7-9,NA,CASSLPRPGKSHSTDTQYF
14,TRBJ2-7,TRBV2,NA,CATGLGGAGYEQYF
12,TRBJ1-5,TRBV14,NA,CASSVSNGAQHF